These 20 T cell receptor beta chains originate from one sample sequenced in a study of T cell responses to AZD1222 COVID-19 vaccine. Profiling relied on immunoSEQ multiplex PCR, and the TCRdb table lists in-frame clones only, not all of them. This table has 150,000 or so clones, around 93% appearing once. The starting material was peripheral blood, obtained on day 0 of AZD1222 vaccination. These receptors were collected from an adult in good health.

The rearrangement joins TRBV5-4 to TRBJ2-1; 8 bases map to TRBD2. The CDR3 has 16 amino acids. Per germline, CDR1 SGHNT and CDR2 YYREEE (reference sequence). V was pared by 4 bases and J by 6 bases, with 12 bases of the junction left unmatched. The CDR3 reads CASSTPPSGRGNEQFF. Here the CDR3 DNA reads TGTGCCAGCAGCACACCCCCGAGCGGGAGAGGCAATGAGCAGTTCTTC.

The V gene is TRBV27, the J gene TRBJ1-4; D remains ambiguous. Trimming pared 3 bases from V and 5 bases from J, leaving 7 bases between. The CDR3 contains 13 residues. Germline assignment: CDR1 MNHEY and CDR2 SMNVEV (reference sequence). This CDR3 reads CASSFPENEKLFF. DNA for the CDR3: TGTGCCAGCAGTTTTCCGGAGAATGAAAAACTGTTTTTT.

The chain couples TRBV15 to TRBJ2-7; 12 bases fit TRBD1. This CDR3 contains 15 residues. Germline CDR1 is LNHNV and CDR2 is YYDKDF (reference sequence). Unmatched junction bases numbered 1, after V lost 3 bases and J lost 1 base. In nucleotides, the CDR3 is TGTGCCACCAGCAGGGGACAGGGGGCATCCTACGAGCAGTACTTC. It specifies CATSRGQGASYEQYF.

The CDR3, as DNA: TGTGCCAGCAGCGTAGCTCCAGGGGGCGGGCAGGAGACCCAGTACTTC. It yields the protein CASSVAPGGGQETQYF. The chain links TRBV9 to TRBJ2-5; 8 bases match TRBD1. The CDR3 covers 16 residues. The V and J ends lost 0 bases and 5 bases, in that order; junction bases with no gene match: 9. Germline CDR1 reads SGDLS; CDR2 reads YYNGEE.

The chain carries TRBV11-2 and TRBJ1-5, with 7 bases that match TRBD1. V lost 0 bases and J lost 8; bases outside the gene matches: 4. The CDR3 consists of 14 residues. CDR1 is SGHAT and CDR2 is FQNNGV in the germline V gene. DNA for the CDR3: TGTGCCAGCAGCTTAGAGGGACAGAAGAAGCCCCAGCATTTT. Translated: CASSLEGQKKPQHF.

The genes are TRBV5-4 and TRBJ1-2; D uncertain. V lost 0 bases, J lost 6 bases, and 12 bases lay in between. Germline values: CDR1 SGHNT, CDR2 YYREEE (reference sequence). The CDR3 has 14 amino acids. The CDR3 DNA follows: TGTGCCAGCAGCTTGGACCCAGGAGCAGATGGCTACACCTTC. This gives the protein CASSLDPGADGYTF.

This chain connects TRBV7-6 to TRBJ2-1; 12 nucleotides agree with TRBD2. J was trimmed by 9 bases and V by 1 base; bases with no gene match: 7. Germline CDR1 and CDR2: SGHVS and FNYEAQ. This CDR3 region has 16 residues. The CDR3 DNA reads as TGTGCCAGCAGCTTAGGGACTAGCGGGGTGGGGAGTGAGCAGTTCTTC. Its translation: CASSLGTSGVGSEQFF.

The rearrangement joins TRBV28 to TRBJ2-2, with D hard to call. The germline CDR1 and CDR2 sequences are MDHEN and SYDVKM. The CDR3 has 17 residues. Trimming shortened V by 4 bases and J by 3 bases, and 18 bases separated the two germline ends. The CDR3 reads CASSSRFGREDTGELFF. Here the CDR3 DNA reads TGTGCCAGCAGTTCCCGATTCGGAAGAGAGGACACCGGGGAGCTGTTTTTT.

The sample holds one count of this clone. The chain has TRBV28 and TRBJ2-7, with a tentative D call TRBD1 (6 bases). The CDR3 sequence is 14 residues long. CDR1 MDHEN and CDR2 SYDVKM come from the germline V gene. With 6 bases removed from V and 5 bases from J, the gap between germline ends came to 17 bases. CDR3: CASSYTLQGNEQYF. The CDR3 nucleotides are TGTGCCAGCAGCTACACCTTACAGGGAAACGAGCAGTACTTC.

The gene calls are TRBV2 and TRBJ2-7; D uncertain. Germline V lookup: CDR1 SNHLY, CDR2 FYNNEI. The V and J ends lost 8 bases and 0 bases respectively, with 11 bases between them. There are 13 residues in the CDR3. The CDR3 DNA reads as TGTGCCAGCTGTCCTCCGAACTCCTACGAGCAGTACTTC. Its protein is CASCPPNSYEQYF.

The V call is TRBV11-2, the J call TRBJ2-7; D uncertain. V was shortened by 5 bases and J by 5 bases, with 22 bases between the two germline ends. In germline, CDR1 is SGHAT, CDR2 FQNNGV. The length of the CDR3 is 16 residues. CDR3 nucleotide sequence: TGTGCCAGCAGCAATGAAGTGACGACCTCCAGCCACGAGCAGTACTTC. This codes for CASSNEVTTSSHEQYF.

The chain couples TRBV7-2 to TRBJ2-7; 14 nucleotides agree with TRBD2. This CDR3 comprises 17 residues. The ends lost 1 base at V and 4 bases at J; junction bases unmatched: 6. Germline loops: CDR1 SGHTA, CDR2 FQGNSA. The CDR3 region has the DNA TGTGCCAGCAGCTTAGTAGCGGGGACTAGCGGGAGTTACGAGCAGTACTTC. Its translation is CASSLVAGTSGSYEQYF.

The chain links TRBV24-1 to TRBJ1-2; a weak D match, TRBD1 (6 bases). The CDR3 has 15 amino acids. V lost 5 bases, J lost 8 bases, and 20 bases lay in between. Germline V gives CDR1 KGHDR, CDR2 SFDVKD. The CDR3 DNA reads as TGTGCCACCAGTGGTGCGGGACACCCCTCGGAAGGCTACACCTTC. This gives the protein CATSGAGHPSEGYTF.

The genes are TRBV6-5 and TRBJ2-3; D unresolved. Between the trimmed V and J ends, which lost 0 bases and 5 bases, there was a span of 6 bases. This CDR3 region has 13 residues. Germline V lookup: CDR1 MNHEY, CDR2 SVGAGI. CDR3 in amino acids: CASSYSYLDTQYF. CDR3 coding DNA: TGTGCCAGCAGTTACTCCTATCTAGATACGCAGTATTTT.

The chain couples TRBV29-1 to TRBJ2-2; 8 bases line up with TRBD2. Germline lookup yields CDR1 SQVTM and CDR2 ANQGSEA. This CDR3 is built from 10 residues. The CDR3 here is CAGGAGELFF. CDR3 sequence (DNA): TGCGCCGGGGGGGCCGGGGAGCTGTTTTTT.

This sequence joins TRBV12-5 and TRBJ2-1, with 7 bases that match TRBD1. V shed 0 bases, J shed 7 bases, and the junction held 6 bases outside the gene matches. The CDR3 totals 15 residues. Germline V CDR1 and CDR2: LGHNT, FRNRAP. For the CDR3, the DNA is TGTGCTAGTGGTTTGGTACCGGGACAGAGAAATGAGCAGTTCTTC. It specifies CASGLVPGQRNEQFF.

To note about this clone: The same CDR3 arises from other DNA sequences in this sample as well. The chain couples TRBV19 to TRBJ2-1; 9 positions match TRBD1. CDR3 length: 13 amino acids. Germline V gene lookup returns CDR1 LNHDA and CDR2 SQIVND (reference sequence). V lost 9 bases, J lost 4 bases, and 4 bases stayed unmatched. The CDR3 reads CASTQGAYNEQFF. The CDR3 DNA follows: TGTGCCAGCACACAGGGGGCTTACAATGAGCAGTTCTTC.

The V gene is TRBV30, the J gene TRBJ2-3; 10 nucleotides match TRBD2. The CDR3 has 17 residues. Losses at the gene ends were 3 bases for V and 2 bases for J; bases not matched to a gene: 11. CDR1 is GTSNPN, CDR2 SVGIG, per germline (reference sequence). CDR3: CAWSRSRTSGATDTQYF. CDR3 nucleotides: TGTGCCTGGAGCCGGAGCCGGACTAGCGGAGCCACAGATACGCAGTATTTT. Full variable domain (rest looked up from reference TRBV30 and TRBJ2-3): SQTIHQWPATLVQPVGSPLSLECTVEGTSNPNLYWYRQAAGRGLQLLFYSVGIGQISSEVPQNLSASRPQDRQFILSSKKLLLSDSGFYLCAWSRSRTSGATDTQYFGPGTRLTVL.

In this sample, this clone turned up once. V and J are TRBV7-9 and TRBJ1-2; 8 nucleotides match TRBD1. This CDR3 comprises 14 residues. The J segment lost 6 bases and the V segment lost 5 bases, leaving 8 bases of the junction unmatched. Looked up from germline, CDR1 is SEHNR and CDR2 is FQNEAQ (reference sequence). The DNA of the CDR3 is TGTGCCAGCAGCGGAGTGACAGGGGTAGATGGCTACACCTTC. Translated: CASSGVTGVDGYTF.

The CDR3 coding sequence is TGTGCCAGCAGTGAAGCGGGAAGGGTCACCGGGGAGCTGTTTTTT. Protein: CASSEAGRVTGELFF. This chain connects TRBV2 to TRBJ2-2; D not certain. There are 15 residues in the CDR3. Trimming left V 0 bases short and J 4 bases short, with 9 bases between. The germline V gene encodes CDR1 SNHLY and CDR2 FYNNEI.